One and the same sample provided the 28 T cell receptor beta chains below, sequenced in a study of naive and memory T cell subsets (dated 2017 in TCRdb). Libraries were constructed by UMI-ligation and nested PCR. Sequencing took place on an Illumina MiSeq. An equimolar mix of two oligonucleotides covering both TRBC1 and TRBC2 was used as the beta constant-region primer. The ligated cDNA went through four rounds of PCR with nested alpha and beta constant-region primers together with the SP2 primer. TCRdb reworked the public reads: Q25 trimming with fastp, MiXCR clone assembly, productive beta chains retained. Every entry covers one CDR3 protein and lists the most common genes and DNA from its rows. This sample gives 120,000 or so distinct CDR3 sequences in total; roughly 36% of them show up just once. The ten largest clones take up approximately 0.9% of the sample. Sequencing used central memory CD4+ T cells from blood. What this sample's cell subset or site label stands for: central memory, CD45RA- CD27+. These receptors originate from a human donor in good health.

V usage is TRBV28 and J usage is TRBJ2-4, with 8 bases lining up with TRBD2. V shed 5 bases and J 6 bases; nucleotides not matched to a gene: 9. CDR3 length: 15 residues. Germline loops: CDR1 MDHEN, CDR2 SYDVKM. CDR3 loop: CASSPHLAGLNIQYF. In DNA, the CDR3 is TGTGCCAGCAGTCCTCACTTAGCGGGATTAAACATTCAGTACTTC.

The J gene is TRBJ2-7, the V gene TRBV28; the D is unclear. Trimming left V 2 bases short and J 4 bases short, with 9 bases between. The CDR3 is 13 amino acids. Germline V gives CDR1 MDHEN, CDR2 SYDVKM. Here the CDR3 DNA reads TGTGCCAGCAGTTTAGGCCTGCGGTACGAGCAGTACTTC. It yields the protein CASSLGLRYEQYF.

The rearrangement joins TRBV20-1 to TRBJ1-5; D is unclear. Trimming cost V 4 bases and J 3 bases, with 10 bases left between them. CDR1 is DFQATT and CDR2 is SNEGSKA in the germline V gene (reference sequence). The CDR3 is 13 residues long. The CDR3 coding sequence is TGCAGTGCTACAACAGATGCCAATCAGCCCCAGCATTTT. Translated: CSATTDANQPQHF.

This clonotype was recorded a few times. The gene calls are TRBV14 and TRBJ1-1; D is undetermined. Trimming took 5 bases from V and 4 from J, leaving 11 bases between them. Germline CDR1 is SGHDN and CDR2 is FVKESK. The CDR3 totals 13 residues. In nucleotides, the CDR3 is TGTGCCAGCAGCAAGAGCCGGGGCACTGAAGCTTTCTTT. It yields the protein CASSKSRGTEAFF.

The chain joins TRBV7-1 to TRBJ2-3, with D unresolved. TRBV7-1 falls under the ORF class, with uncertain function. V was clipped by 7 bases and J by 11 bases, with 13 bases between them. The CDR3 is 11 amino acids. The CDR3 region has the DNA TGTGCCAGCACAAATAGTGGCAAGCAGTATTTT. Its translation: CASTNSGKQYF.

The V and J genes are TRBV29-1 and TRBJ2-6; TRBD1 aligns across 11 bases. The germline gives CDR1 SQVTM, CDR2 ANQGSEA. This CDR3 region has 19 residues. The V and J ends lost 4 bases and 2 bases, in that order; junction bases with no gene match: 13. The CDR3 loop is CSVGPVVGQGATGANVLTF. The CDR3 coding sequence is TGCAGCGTTGGGCCGGTGGTTGGACAGGGGGCGACTGGGGCCAACGTCCTGACTTTC. Together with reference TRBV29-1 and TRBJ2-6, the CDR3 gives the full variable domain: SAVISQKPSRDICQRGTSLTIQCQVDSQVTMMFWYRQQPGQSLTLIATANQGSEATYESGFVIDKFPISRPNLTFSTLTVSNMSPEDSSIYLCSVGPVVGQGATGANVLTFGAGSRLTVL.

This clonotype has more than one count but fewer than ten. The chain's CDR3 is CASSWGTHNEQFF. CDR3 sequence (DNA): TGTGCCAGCAGCTGGGGGACGCACAATGAGCAGTTCTTC. The chain joins TRBV7-6 to TRBJ2-1; D could derive from TRBD1 or TRBD2 (5 bases each). Germline CDR1 and CDR2: SGHVS and FNYEAQ. V shed 4 bases and J shed 5 bases, with 9 bases lying between them. The CDR3 loop spans 13 amino acids.

This clonotype was counted ten times or more. As DNA, the CDR3 is TGTGCCAGCAGTTTATCCCGATCGACAGGGGGACCGTGGTACAATGAGCAGTTCTTC. Translated, it gives CASSLSRSTGGPWYNEQFF. This chain uses TRBV27 with TRBJ2-1; 9 nucleotides align to TRBD1. Trimming cost V 0 bases and J 4 bases; bases outside gene matches: 13. This CDR3 has 19 amino acids. Germline loops: CDR1 MNHEY, CDR2 SMNVEV (reference sequence).

A few counts support this clonotype. The chain combines TRBV5-5 with TRBJ2-5; D is undetermined. CDR3 size: 14 residues. Germline V gene data show CDR1 as SGHKS and CDR2 as YYEKEE (reference sequence). V lost 2 bases, J lost 2 bases, and 10 bases lay in between. CDR3 loop: CASSFVTLQETQYF. The CDR3 coding sequence is TGTGCCAGCAGCTTCGTGACACTACAAGAGACCCAGTACTTC.

This clonotype was seen more than once but under ten times. The chain recombines TRBV7-8 with TRBJ2-1; the match to TRBD2 covers 9 bases. The CDR3 totals 16 residues. Germline CDR1 and CDR2: SGHVS and FQNEAQ. V was pared by 5 bases and J by 6 bases, with 11 bases of the junction left unmatched. CDR3 protein: CASSPQASGIVNEQFF. The CDR3, as DNA: TGTGCCAGCAGCCCTCAAGCTAGCGGGATTGTCAATGAGCAGTTCTTC.

This clonotype was seen a handful of times. The DNA of the CDR3 is TGTGCCAGCAGCATCCGACAGCTCTCTGGAAACACCATATATTTT. Residues: CASSIRQLSGNTIYF. This chain joins TRBV14 and TRBJ1-3; a weak D match, TRBD1 (5 bases). Trimming took off 5 bases at V and 0 bases at J, with 11 bases between the two ends. CDR1 and CDR2 from the germline V gene are SGHDN and FVKESK. The CDR3 contains 15 residues.

This chain links TRBV30 with TRBJ1-6; TRBD1 matches 7 bases. J gave up 9 bases and V 5 bases, and 7 bases lay outside the gene matches. CDR3 length: 13 amino acids. Germline V gene lookup returns CDR1 GTSNPN and CDR2 SVGIG (reference sequence). CDR3 in amino acids: CAWAGTVSSPLHF. The CDR3 DNA sequence: TGTGCCTGGGCCGGGACAGTGAGTTCACCCCTCCACTTT.

The chain is built from TRBV10-1 and TRBJ1-1; D not certain. V lost 3 bases, J lost 6 bases, and 11 bases lay in between. The CDR3 spans 13 residues. Germline loops: CDR1 WNHNN, CDR2 SYGVQD (reference sequence). The CDR3 here is CASSDTILSEAFF. Here the CDR3 DNA reads TGCGCCAGCAGTGACACAATTTTATCTGAAGCTTTCTTT.

The chain combines TRBV6-1 with TRBJ1-2; tentatively, D is TRBD1 (5 bases). CDR3 length equals 16 residues. Germline CDR1 and CDR2: MNHNS and SASEGT. V lost 1 base to trimming and J lost 3 bases, with 15 bases between them. The CDR3 loop is CASSEVYGGRDYGYTF. As DNA, the CDR3 is TGTGCCAGCAGTGAAGTATACGGCGGCAGGGACTATGGCTACACCTTC.

This clonotype was counted a few times. CDR3 residues: CASSLVTGATNEKLFF. The CDR3 coding sequence is TGTGCCAGCAGCTTAGTGACAGGGGCAACTAATGAAAAACTGTTTTTT. V and J are TRBV7-8 and TRBJ1-4; 8 nucleotides match TRBD1. CDR3 length: 16 residues. The J segment lost 0 bases and the V segment lost 1 base, leaving 1 base of the junction unmatched. Germline assignment: CDR1 SGHVS and CDR2 FQNEAQ.

This clonotype has a count of ten or more. This sequence joins TRBV6-5 and TRBJ2-5; D is unclear. The CDR3 length is 14 residues. Germline CDR1 MNHEY, CDR2 SVGAGI. Trimming took 6 bases from V and 7 from J, leaving 18 bases between them. DNA for the CDR3: TGTGCCAGCAGCCCCACTGAGCTCGCGAGGACCCAGTACTTC. This sequence encodes CASSPTELARTQYF.

A few counts support this clonotype. The CDR3 sequence: CASRGDGSSNQPQHF. The DNA for the CDR3 is TGTGCCAGCAGGGGGGACGGGTCGAGCAATCAGCCCCAGCATTTT. The chain combines TRBV12-3 or TRBV12-4 with TRBJ1-5, with TRBD1 as a possible D gene (5 bases). The CDR3 totals 15 residues. The germline V and J ends were trimmed by 6 bases and 1 base, with 13 bases remaining between them.

The table lists this clonotype with a few counts. This chain connects TRBV24-1 to TRBJ2-3; perhaps TRBD2 as D (7 bases). The CDR3 consists of 18 residues. From germline, CDR1 is KGHDR and CDR2 SFDVKD. V was trimmed by 0 bases and J by 2 bases, leaving 17 bases between them. This CDR3 reads CATSDLLGGEAHTDTQYF. The CDR3 DNA follows: TGTGCCACCAGTGATTTGTTAGGGGGGGAAGCTCACACAGATACGCAGTATTTT.

This clonotype was observed a handful of times. V and J are TRBV12-3 or TRBV12-4 and TRBJ2-1; 10 bases fit TRBD1. Trimming removed 6 bases from V and 6 bases from J; junction bases left unmatched: 8. This CDR3 has 15 residues. The CDR3 nucleotides read TGTGCCAGCAGCTCGACAGGGGGCCGTCCCAATGAGCAGTTCTTC. It is translated as CASSSTGGRPNEQFF.

The rearrangement joins TRBV6-5 to TRBJ2-7, with TRBD2 matching 7 bases. CDR1 is MNHEY and CDR2 is SVGAGI in the germline V gene. V lost 10 bases to trimming and J lost 3 bases; unmatched junction nucleotides: 9. The CDR3 runs to 13 residues. The CDR3 region is CATRDYGNYEQYF. DNA of the CDR3: TGTGCCACCCGGGACTACGGAAACTACGAGCAGTACTTC.

The chain recombines TRBV3-1 with TRBJ2-2; 11 bases map to TRBD2. Germline V lookup: CDR1 LGHDT, CDR2 YNNKEL (reference sequence). This CDR3 has 18 amino acids. V gave up 7 bases and J gave up 4 bases; unmatched junction bases: 14. In nucleotides, the CDR3 is TGTGCCAGCACCTCACCCTCAAAGGGACTAGCGGTCACCGGGGAGCTGTTTTTT. Translating gives CASTSPSKGLAVTGELFF.

The CDR3 sequence is CASSLGPSGTSGSREQFF. CDR3 coding DNA: TGTGCCAGCAGCTTGGGGCCATCCGGGACTAGCGGGAGTCGGGAGCAGTTCTTC. The chain has TRBV5-5 and TRBJ2-1; TRBD2 matches at 14 bases. The CDR3 runs 18 residues. V trimming: 0 bases; J trimming: 10 bases; junction bases outside the gene matches: 12. Germline CDR1 is SGHKS and CDR2 is YYEKEE (reference sequence).

This clonotype was detected ten times or more. Germline and junction disagree at one end, which may indicate a read error. This rearrangement joins TRBV20-1 to TRBJ2-5, with D unclear. The CDR3 length is 10 residues. CDR1 and CDR2 from the germline V gene are DFQATT and SNEGSKA (reference sequence). The CDR3 region has the DNA TGCAGTGCTAGCCAAGTGACCCAGTACTTC. Translating it yields CSASQVTQYF.

The gene calls are TRBV9 and TRBJ2-5, with D unclear. Trimming cost V 0 bases and J 1 base, with 16 bases left between them. This CDR3 is 17 amino acids long. Germline CDR1 is SGDLS and CDR2 is YYNGEE. CDR3 region: CASSVGRPPSPQETQYF. CDR3 nucleotides: TGTGCCAGCAGCGTAGGTCGCCCGCCAAGCCCCCAAGAGACCCAGTACTTC.

This clonotype was detected only a few times. This rearrangement joins TRBV2 to TRBJ2-3; 15 nucleotides agree with TRBD2. The CDR3 sequence is 16 residues long. Unmatched junction bases numbered 3, after V lost 6 bases and J lost 2 bases. Germline V lookup: CDR1 SNHLY, CDR2 FYNNEI. The CDR3 region is CASRGTSGRHTDTQYF. CDR3 DNA: TGTGCCAGCAGGGGGACTAGCGGGAGGCACACAGATACGCAGTATTTT.

This clonotype has only a few counts. J is TRBJ2-1 and V is TRBV6-2 or TRBV6-3; unclear D gene. CDR3 length: 15 residues. The V and J ends lost 6 bases and 6 bases respectively, with 18 bases between them. Looked up from germline, CDR1 is MNHEY and CDR2 is SVGEGT. CDR3 protein: CASRAPLGSGNEQFF. Here the CDR3 DNA reads TGTGCCAGCAGGGCCCCCCTAGGCTCTGGCAATGAGCAGTTCTTC.

Concerning this clonotype itself: At one end, the junction sequence differs from germline, possibly due to a read error. The CDR3 loop is CAWSANRRSSEQYF. The CDR3 region has the DNA TGTGCCTGGAGTGCAAACAGACGGTCCTCCGAGCAGTACTTC. V is TRBV30 and J is TRBJ2-7; D ambiguous. The CDR3 has 14 residues. Germline V CDR1 and CDR2: GTSNPN, SVGIG (reference sequence).

The V gene is TRBV24-1, the J gene TRBJ1-5; D is perhaps TRBD1 (6 bases). V was shortened by 9 bases and J by 6 bases, with 14 bases between the two germline ends. The CDR3 consists of 13 residues. Germline CDR1 reads KGHDR; CDR2 reads SFDVKD. CDR3: CATRGAPGQPQHF. CDR3 nucleotide sequence: TGTGCCACCCGGGGGGCCCCAGGTCAGCCCCAGCATTTT.